A single T cell receptor (beta chain) is shown here with its context. What it recognizes is unknown. Everyone who donated was a healthy Caucasian. This sample is part of a study of identical twins. General study results and limits: Beta clonotypes that were abundant in cord blood contained fewer insertions, a pattern absent from memory repertoires. For monozygotic twins, models underestimated out-of-frame TCR alpha sharing.

MiXCR, applied by TCRdb to the 5' RACE reads, yields one record per CDR3 protein. The sample records some 270,000 distinct CDR3 sequences, about 8.9% being singletons. The CDR3 has 13 residues. CDR1 is DFQATT and CDR2 is SNEGSKA in the germline V gene (reference sequence). J was trimmed by 7 bases and V by 3 bases; bases with no gene match: 7. Another study also made use of these data, one on yellow fever vaccine responses in identical twins. As that report states: Twins' vaccine T cell responses reportedly seemed partly convergent and partly personalized.

The sequence was obtained from a woman between 18 and 30 years old in good health. The sample consisted of CD8+ T cells sorted from blood. The J gene is TRBJ1-1, the V gene TRBV20-1; 8 nucleotides line up with TRBD1. CDR3 in amino acids: CSASGRGQSEAFF. The CDR3 DNA reads as TGCAGTGCTAGCGGCAGGGGGCAAAGTGAAGCTTTCTTT.